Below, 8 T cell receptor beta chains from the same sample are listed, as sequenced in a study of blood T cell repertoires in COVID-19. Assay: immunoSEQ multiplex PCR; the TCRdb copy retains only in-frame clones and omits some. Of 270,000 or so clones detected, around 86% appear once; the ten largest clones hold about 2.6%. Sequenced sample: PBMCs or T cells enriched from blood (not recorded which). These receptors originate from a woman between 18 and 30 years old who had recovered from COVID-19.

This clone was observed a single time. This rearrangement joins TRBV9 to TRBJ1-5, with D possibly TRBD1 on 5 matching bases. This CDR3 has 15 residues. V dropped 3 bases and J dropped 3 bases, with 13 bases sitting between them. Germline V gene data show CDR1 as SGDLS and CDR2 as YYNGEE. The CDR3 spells CASSAGGGFNQPQHF. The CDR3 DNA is TGTGCCAGCAGCGCCGGGGGGGGTTTCAATCAGCCCCAGCATTTT.

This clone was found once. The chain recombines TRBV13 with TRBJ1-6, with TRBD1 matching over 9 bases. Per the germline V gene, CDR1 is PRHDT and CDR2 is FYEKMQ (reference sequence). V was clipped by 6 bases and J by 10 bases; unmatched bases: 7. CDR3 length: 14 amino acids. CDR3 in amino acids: CASRLGQGNSPLHF. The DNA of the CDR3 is TGTGCCAGCAGGCTTGGACAGGGGAACTCACCCCTCCACTTT.

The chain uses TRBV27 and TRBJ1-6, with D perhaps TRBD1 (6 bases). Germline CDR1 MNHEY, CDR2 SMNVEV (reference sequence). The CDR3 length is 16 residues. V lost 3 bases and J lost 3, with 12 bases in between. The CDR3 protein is CASSFRTDYYNSPLHF. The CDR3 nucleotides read TGTGCCAGCAGTTTTAGGACAGACTACTATAATTCACCCCTCCACTTT.

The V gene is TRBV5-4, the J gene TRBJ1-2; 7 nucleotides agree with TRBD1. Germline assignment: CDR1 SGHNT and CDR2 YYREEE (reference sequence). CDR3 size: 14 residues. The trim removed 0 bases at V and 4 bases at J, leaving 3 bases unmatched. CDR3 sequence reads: CASSLVDRFYGYTF. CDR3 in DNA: TGTGCCAGCAGCTTGGTGGACAGGTTCTATGGCTACACCTTC.

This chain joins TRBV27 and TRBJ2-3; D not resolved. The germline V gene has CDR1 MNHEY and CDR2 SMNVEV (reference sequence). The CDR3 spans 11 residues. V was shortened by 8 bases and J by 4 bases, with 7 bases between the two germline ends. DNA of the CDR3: TGTGCCAGCGCGGCCGCAGATACGCAGTATTTT. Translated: CASAAADTQYF.

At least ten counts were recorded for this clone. CDR3: CASSQTSGSANEQFF. As DNA, the CDR3 is TGTGCCAGCAGTCAAACTAGCGGGAGTGCCAATGAGCAGTTCTTC. The chain carries TRBV6-5 and TRBJ2-1; 11 bases line up with TRBD2. The CDR3 has 15 residues. Trimming at V came to 5 bases and at J to 6 bases, leaving 6 bases not matched to a gene. The V gene's germline CDR1 is MNHEY and CDR2 SVGAGI.

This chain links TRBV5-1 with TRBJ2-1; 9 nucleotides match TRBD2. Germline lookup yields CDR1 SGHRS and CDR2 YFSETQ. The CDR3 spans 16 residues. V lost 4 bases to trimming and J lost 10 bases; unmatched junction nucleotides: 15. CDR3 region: CASSPNRLAGVAEQFF. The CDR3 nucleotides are TGCGCCAGCAGCCCCAACCGATTAGCGGGAGTGGCCGAGCAGTTCTTC.

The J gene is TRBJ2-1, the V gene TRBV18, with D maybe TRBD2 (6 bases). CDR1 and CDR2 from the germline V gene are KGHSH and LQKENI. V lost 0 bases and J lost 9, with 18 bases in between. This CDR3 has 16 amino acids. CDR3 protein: CASSPPGGPSWGEQFF. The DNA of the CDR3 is TGTGCCAGCTCACCACCGGGGGGACCCTCATGGGGTGAGCAGTTCTTC.